The sequence of this TCR beta chain was determined in a study of cytomegalovirus exposure and HLA in healthy donors. Study information: Tens of millions of unique TCR sequences came from HLA-typed donors in an early release.

In germline, CDR1 is LGHNA, CDR2 YSLEER. The CDR3 totals 16 residues. Trimming pared 0 bases from V and 9 bases from J, leaving 18 bases between. This PCR relied on a set of 60 Vbeta primers and 13 Jbeta primers. The repertoire was sequenced with immunoSEQ multiplex PCR; TCRdb's copy has only in-frame clones and lacks some. The sample has 150,000 or so clones, 65% to 85% seen once. This clone occurred once. Sequenced sample: PBMCs. The receptor comes from a woman between 50 and 59 years old in good health and CMV-seropositive. This chain joins TRBV4-3 and TRBJ1-5; D may be TRBD1 (5 bases). The CDR3 nucleotides read TGCGCCAGCAGCCAAGATCTCCAGGGTCTGGGGCGGCCCCAGCATTTT. Its protein product is CASSQDLQGLGRPQHF.